A single sample is the source of the 25 T cell receptor beta chains below, sequenced in a study of cytomegalovirus exposure and HLA in healthy donors (TCRdb year 2017). Libraries were made using the immunoSEQ multiplex PCR assay. The multiplex PCR relied on a mix of 60 forward primers for TCR Vbeta segments and 13 reverse primers for TCR Jbeta segments. The clones in this table, taken by TCRdb from immuneACCESS, are in-frame only. Not every clone is retained; where verified, under half of the shortfall comes from an unresolved V gene, and the cause of the rest is unknown. The sample table lists 150,000 to 180,000 clones, about 80% of them with a count of one. The ten largest clones take up around 4.1% of the sample. The specimen was PBMCs. The source of these receptors is a woman between 40 and 55 years old in good health and CMV-seronegative.

This chain's CDR3 is CASRGQGQGTYEQYF. CDR3 bases: TGTGCCAGCAGGGGGCAAGGACAGGGGACCTACGAGCAGTACTTC. The chain carries TRBV27 and TRBJ2-7, with TRBD1 matching 9 bases. Germline CDR1 MNHEY, CDR2 SMNVEV (reference sequence). Trimming cost V 6 bases and J 2 bases; bases outside gene matches: 8. The CDR3 is 15 amino acids.

The chain combines TRBV7-8 with TRBJ2-5, with unresolved D. Trimming removed 1 base at V and 2 bases at J, with 17 bases between. Germline V gene data show CDR1 as SGHVS and CDR2 as FQNEAQ. This CDR3 has 17 amino acids. The CDR3 region has the DNA TGTGCCAGCAGCTTAGGTCGCGCCCGCGGCTCACAAGAGACCCAGTACTTC. Its protein product is CASSLGRARGSQETQYF.

In this sample, this clone turned up a few times. The chain links TRBV30 to TRBJ1-4; D not resolved. The CDR3 has 13 amino acids. Trimming took 0 bases from V and 8 from J, leaving 10 bases between them. The germline V gene has CDR1 GTSNPN and CDR2 SVGIG (reference sequence). As DNA, the CDR3 is TGTGCCTGGAGTGTAACTGGCGGGGAAAAACTGTTTTTT. Translating it yields CAWSVTGGEKLFF.

V and J are TRBV27 and TRBJ1-2; D gene uncertain. The CDR3 spans 12 residues. Germline V lookup: CDR1 MNHEY, CDR2 SMNVEV (reference sequence). V was pared by 4 bases and J by 8 bases, with 11 bases between. The CDR3 loop reads CASSSQYVGYTF. In DNA form, the CDR3 reads TGTGCCAGCAGTTCCCAGTATGTAGGCTACACCTTC.

The chain carries TRBV11-2 and TRBJ1-3, with 7 bases lining up with TRBD1. The CDR3 covers 15 residues. The germline gives CDR1 SGHAT, CDR2 FQNNGV. Trimming removed 2 bases from V and 4 bases from J; junction bases left unmatched: 5. Here the CDR3 reads CASSLTGATGNTIYF. The CDR3 nucleotides are TGTGCCAGCAGCTTAACAGGGGCGACAGGAAACACCATATATTTT.

The V call is TRBV28, the J call TRBJ2-7; 9 positions match TRBD2. V lost 4 bases and J lost 3; bases outside the gene matches: 4. The germline gives CDR1 MDHEN, CDR2 SYDVKM. This CDR3 region has 14 residues. The chain's CDR3 is CASSYSGGLYEQYF. The DNA of the CDR3 is TGTGCCAGCAGTTATAGCGGGGGCCTCTACGAGCAGTACTTC.

To note about this clone: Compared with germline, one end of the junction differs, possibly owing to a read error. V is TRBV7-9 and J is TRBJ1-2; D may be TRBD1 (6 bases). The CDR3 is 15 amino acids. Germline values: CDR1 SEHNR, CDR2 FQNEAQ (reference sequence). As DNA, the CDR3 is TGTGCCAGCAACACCGAGGGGGGGTCCGCGCCCATCCCTTGCTTC. Encoded protein: CASNTEGGSAPIPCF.

The chain employs TRBV6-1 and TRBJ2-2, with 10 bases that match TRBD1. There are 13 residues in the CDR3. The junction had 2 bases not matched to a gene; V was cut back by 8 bases and J by 5 bases. Germline-derived CDR1 and CDR2 are MNHNS and SASEGT. CDR3 loop: CASGDRGTGELFF. DNA of the CDR3: TGTGCCAGCGGGGACAGGGGAACCGGGGAGCTGTTTTTT.

The V and J genes are TRBV25-1 and TRBJ2-1; TRBD1 might be the D (6 bases). V lost 1 base, J lost 2 bases, and 6 bases lay in between. CDR1 is MGHDK, CDR2 SYGVNS, per germline. CDR3 length equals 14 residues. For the CDR3, the DNA is TGTGCCAGCAGTGAATGGACAGCCTACAATGAGCAGTTCTTC. Translated, it gives CASSEWTAYNEQFF.

This chain links TRBV5-4 with TRBJ2-1; 7 bases are shared with TRBD1. Germline V gives CDR1 SGHNT, CDR2 YYREEE (reference sequence). V lost 4 bases and J lost 8; bases outside the gene matches: 6. The CDR3 is made up of 13 amino acids. The CDR3 DNA is TGTGCCAGCAGCGCTGACAGGGCGGATGAGCAGTTCTTC. Encoded protein: CASSADRADEQFF.

The chain has TRBV19 and TRBJ1-2; TRBD1 agrees at 11 bases. V shed 3 bases and J 3 bases; nucleotides not matched to a gene: 9. CDR3 length: 17 amino acids. In germline, CDR1 is LNHDA, CDR2 SQIVND (reference sequence). The CDR3 nucleotides read TGTGCCAGTAGTATCCCCGGACAGGGGGCCATTCACTATGGCTACACCTTC. Protein sequence: CASSIPGQGAIHYGYTF.

The rearrangement uses TRBV6-5 and TRBJ1-2; D uncertain. The length of the CDR3 is 14 residues. V was cut by 0 bases and J by 3 bases, with 8 bases left in between. CDR1 MNHEY and CDR2 SVGAGI come from the germline V gene. CDR3 coding DNA: TGTGCCAGCAGTTACTCGTACAGCTACTATGGCTACACCTTC. Protein product: CASSYSYSYYGYTF.

On this clone: The junction shows a germline mismatch at one end, possibly a read error. The chain couples TRBV7-7 to TRBJ2-3; 13 bases line up with TRBD2. Per germline, CDR1 SSHAT and CDR2 FNYEAQ (reference sequence). The CDR3 covers 16 residues. The CDR3 spells CASSPITSGGAHTQYF. CDR3 DNA: TGTGCTAGCAGCCCCATCACTAGCGGGGGGGCGCACACGCAGTATTTT.

This clone occurred once. The chain has TRBV28 and TRBJ1-1; D gene unclear. The CDR3 is made up of 14 amino acids. Germline V gene data show CDR1 as MDHEN and CDR2 as SYDVKM. The germline V and J ends were trimmed by 1 base and 1 base, with 7 bases remaining between them. The CDR3 DNA reads TGTGCCAGCAGTTTATCCATCCCGAACACTGAAGCTTTCTTT. It translates to CASSLSIPNTEAFF.

The chain has TRBV6-4 and TRBJ2-3; maybe TRBD1 (6 bases). V was cut by 0 bases and J by 4 bases, with 8 bases left in between. This CDR3 is 14 amino acids long. Germline CDR1 reads MRHNA; CDR2 reads SNTAGT. This CDR3 reads CASSDSAGADTQYF. As DNA, the CDR3 is TGTGCCAGCAGTGACTCGGCAGGGGCAGATACGCAGTATTTT.

The chain has TRBV7-8 and TRBJ1-5, with D tentatively TRBD1 (6 bases). V shed 6 bases and J shed 4 bases, with 13 bases lying between them. This CDR3 is 14 amino acids long. Germline V CDR1 and CDR2: SGHVS, FQNEAQ. This CDR3 reads CASRKGGVNQPQHF. In DNA form, the CDR3 reads TGTGCCAGCAGAAAAGGGGGGGTGAATCAGCCCCAGCATTTT. Full variable domain (remainder filled in from reference TRBV7-8 and TRBJ1-5): GAGVSQSPRYKVAKRGQDVALRCDPISGHVSLFWYQQALGQGPEFLTYFQNEAQLDKSGLPSDRFFAERPEGSVSTLKIQRTQQEDSAVYLCASRKGGVNQPQHFGDGTRLSIL.

The chain is built from TRBV19 and TRBJ2-7, with D hard to call. The CDR3 consists of 14 residues. Germline V gene sequence: CDR1 LNHDA, CDR2 SQIVND (reference sequence). V was pared by 0 bases and J by 3 bases, with 9 bases between. CDR3 loop: CASSIDQTGYEQYF. DNA for the CDR3: TGTGCCAGTAGTATAGACCAAACCGGCTACGAGCAGTACTTC.

J is TRBJ2-3 and V is TRBV14; D is uncertain. CDR1 is SGHDN, CDR2 FVKESK, per germline. Trimming took off 1 base at V and 0 bases at J, with 8 bases between the two ends. The CDR3 extends over 15 amino acids. This CDR3 reads CASSQVGRSTDTQYF. In DNA form, the CDR3 reads TGTGCCAGCAGCCAAGTGGGCCGAAGCACAGATACGCAGTATTTT.

V gene TRBV29-1 combines with J gene TRBJ1-3, with D uncertain. Trimming took off 6 bases at V and 2 bases at J, with 8 bases between the two ends. The CDR3 is 12 amino acids. Germline V CDR1 and CDR2: SQVTM, ANQGSEA. The DNA of the CDR3 is TGCAGCGTCCGGGATCCTGGAAACACCATATATTTT. This translates into CSVRDPGNTIYF.

The CDR3 here is CASSLFYKREQADTQYF. DNA for the CDR3: TGTGCCAGCAGCCTTTTTTATAAGCGGGAGCAGGCGGATACGCAGTATTTT. This chain links TRBV4-2 with TRBJ2-3; 8 bases align to TRBD2. Germline CDR1 and CDR2: LGHNA and YNFKEQ. The CDR3 covers 17 residues. V was clipped by 4 bases and J by 6 bases; unmatched bases: 15.

This chain links TRBV6-1 with TRBJ2-4; 10 nucleotides align to TRBD1. V was clipped by 6 bases and J by 8 bases; unmatched bases: 4. CDR3 length equals 13 residues. Germline V gene data show CDR1 as MNHNS and CDR2 as SASEGT. The CDR3 DNA follows: TGTGCCAGCAGGACAGGGGGCGGTGACATTCAGTACTTC. Translating gives CASRTGGGDIQYF.

The V call is TRBV7-8, the J call TRBJ1-2; D is perhaps TRBD1 (6 bases). Trimming removed 3 bases at V and 2 bases at J, with 10 bases between. Germline V lookup: CDR1 SGHVS, CDR2 FQNEAQ. The CDR3 sequence is 14 residues long. The CDR3 DNA reads as TGTGCCAGCAGCTTCCGGGACACCAACTATGGCTACACCTTC. It encodes CASSFRDTNYGYTF.

CDR3 DNA sequence: TGCGCCAGCAGGGGACAGGGGGGAGGCACTGAAGCTTTCTTT. This codes for CASRGQGGGTEAFF. The rearrangement links TRBV5-1 to TRBJ1-1; 11 positions agree with TRBD1. The germline CDR1 and CDR2 sequences are SGHRS and YFSETQ. The CDR3 covers 14 residues. Unmatched junction bases numbered 4, after V lost 5 bases and J lost 4 bases.

This clone was picked up a small number of times. The rearrangement uses TRBV6-6 and TRBJ2-2; D is ambiguous. The germline gives CDR1 MNHNY, CDR2 SVGAGI (reference sequence). Deletions cut 6 bases from V and 2 bases from J, with 7 bases between. This CDR3 is built from 13 residues. In DNA form, the CDR3 reads TGTGCCAGCAGAAACAAAAACACCGGGGAGCTGTTTTTT. Residues: CASRNKNTGELFF.

The CDR3 here is CASDLSGFRSYNEQFF. As DNA, the CDR3 is TGTGCCAGCGATTTATCCGGGTTCCGCTCCTACAATGAGCAGTTCTTC. The chain combines TRBV7-9 with TRBJ2-1, with unresolved D. The CDR3 spans 16 residues. The V and J ends lost 8 bases and 0 bases respectively, with 17 bases between them. Germline V CDR1 and CDR2: SEHNR, FQNEAQ (reference sequence).